This record covers a single T cell receptor beta chain. Antigen specificity is unknown. Germline CDR1 DFQATT, CDR2 SNEGSKA (reference sequence). This CDR3 is 13 amino acids long. V was clipped by 6 bases and J by 4 bases, with 15 bases between them. A second PCR, run for roughly 7 to 12 cycles, used a sample-barcoded 5' primer plus a J-beta primer mix. MiXCR was run by TCRdb on the 5' RACE reads, yielding one entry per CDR3 protein. The sample yields 1.5 million to 2 million distinct CDR3 sequences, around 48% seen once. This entry comes from a study of blood T cells in healthy people across ages. General study points: The study found TCR beta diversity correlated strongly with naive T cell percentage. Fewer expanded clones and more diversity marked long-lived versus aged donors.

The study recruited healthy Caucasian donors from Russia who were aged about 6 to 95. At least 6 million PBMCs were isolated per sample. The J gene is TRBJ1-2, the V gene TRBV20-1; D uncertain. The TCR comes from a woman between 40 and 55 years old in good health. The sequencing sample was made of blood. The CDR3 protein is CSASAGVAYGYTF. The CDR3 nucleotides are TGCAGTGCCAGTGCCGGGGTCGCCTATGGCTACACCTTC.